Within the sample, the clone carrying this T cell receptor (beta chain) is medium-sized. No antigen is known for it. This sample is drawn from a study of a mutant IDH1 vaccine in newly diagnosed glioma. Study-wide context: Following radiotherapy alone, or alongside temozolomide cycles, vaccination was started after an interval of 4-6 weeks. Most had both radiotherapy and temozolomide beforehand; others had only one.

The time point here: week 47, end of study. Vaccination used 300 ug of mutant IDH1 20-mer peptide per dose, with topical imiquimod. Profiling relied on immunoSEQ multiplex PCR, and the TCRdb table lists in-frame clones only, not all of them. The sample yields approximately 25,000 clones, around 76% seen once. Study-level results: Most patients, around 93%, showed vaccine-induced immune responses. Pseudoprogression showed no apparent link to changes in top peripheral T cell clonotypes.

V dropped 0 bases and J dropped 0 bases, with 6 bases sitting between them. The CDR3 sequence is 16 residues long. Germline V gives CDR1 LNHNV, CDR2 YYDKDF (reference sequence). J is TRBJ2-6 and V is TRBV15; D is unresolved. The specimen comprised PBMCs, sampled from a glioma patient whose treatment included an IDH1 peptide vaccine. The source is a man aged 40-49 years with glioma. Some clones in this sample may be carry-over from other donors' samples. In nucleotides, the CDR3 is TGTGCCACCAGCAGAGATATAGGCTCTGGGGCCAACGTCCTGACTTTC. Amino acids: CATSRDIGSGANVLTF.